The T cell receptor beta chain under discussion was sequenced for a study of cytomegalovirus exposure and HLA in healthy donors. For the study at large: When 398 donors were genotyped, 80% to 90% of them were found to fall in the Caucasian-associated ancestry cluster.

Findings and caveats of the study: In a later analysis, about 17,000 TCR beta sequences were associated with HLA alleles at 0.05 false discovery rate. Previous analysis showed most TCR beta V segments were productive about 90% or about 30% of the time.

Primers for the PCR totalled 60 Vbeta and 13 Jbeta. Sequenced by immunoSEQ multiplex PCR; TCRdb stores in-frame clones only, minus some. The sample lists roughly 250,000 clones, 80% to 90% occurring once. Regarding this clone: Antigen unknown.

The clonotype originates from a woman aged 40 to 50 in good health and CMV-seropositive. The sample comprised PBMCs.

This chain's CDR3 is CASSQDRLAGVSYNEQFF. The CDR3 DNA follows: TGTGCCAGCAGCCAAGACCGACTAGCGGGTGTCTCCTACAATGAGCAGTTCTTC. The chain employs TRBV14 and TRBJ2-1, with TRBD2 matching 10 bases. The CDR3 totals 18 residues. Germline assignment: CDR1 SGHDN and CDR2 FVKESK. V shed 0 bases, J shed 0 bases, and the junction held 5 bases outside the gene matches.